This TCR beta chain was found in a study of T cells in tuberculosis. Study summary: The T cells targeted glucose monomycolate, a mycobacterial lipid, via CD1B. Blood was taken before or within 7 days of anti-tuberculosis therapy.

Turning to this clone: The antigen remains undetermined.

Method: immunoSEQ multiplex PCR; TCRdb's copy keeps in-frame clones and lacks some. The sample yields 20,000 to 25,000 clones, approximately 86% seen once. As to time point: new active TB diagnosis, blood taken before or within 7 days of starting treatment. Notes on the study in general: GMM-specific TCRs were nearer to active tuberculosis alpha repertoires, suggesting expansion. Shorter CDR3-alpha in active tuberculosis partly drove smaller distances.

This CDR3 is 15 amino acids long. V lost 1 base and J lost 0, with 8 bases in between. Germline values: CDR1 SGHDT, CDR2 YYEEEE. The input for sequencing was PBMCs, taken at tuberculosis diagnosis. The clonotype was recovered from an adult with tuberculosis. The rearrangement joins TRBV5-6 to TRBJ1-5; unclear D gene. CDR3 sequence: CASSLISSSNQPQHF. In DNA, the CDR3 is TGTGCCAGCAGCTTGATTAGCAGTAGCAATCAGCCCCAGCATTTT. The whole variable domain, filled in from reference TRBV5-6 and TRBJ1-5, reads DAGVTQSPTHLIKTRGQQVTLRCSPKSGHDTVSWYQQALGQGPQFIFQYYEEEERQRGNFPDRFSGHQFPNYSSELNVNALLLGDSALYLCASSLISSSNQPQHFGDGTRLSIL.